A selection of T cell receptor beta chains follows, all from one sample in a study of T cell repertoires in cytomegalovirus infection. TCRdb independently ran MiXCR on the reads; one entry per CDR3 protein. The top ten hold about 81% of the sample, which has approximately 120,000 distinct CDR3 sequences, roughly 30% seen once. Their antigens remain unidentified. This specimen consisted of CD8+ T cells from cultured PBMCs, obtained from culture after CMV antigen stimulation. The receptors were sampled from a human donor in good health (CMV status not recorded). Some clones in this sample may be carry-over from other donors' samples. Both conserved end residues are part of each CDR3. A D gene is named only where the DNA matches it firmly. Clone size is shown for a subset of rows, as once, few, many or a class of expanded clone.

size | length | D | J | V | CDR3 | DNA
NA | 16 | NA | TRBJ1-4 | TRBV20-1 | CSARDRLSIGAEKLFF | TGCAGTGCTAGGGACCGTCTTAGCATCGGGGCGGAAAAACTGTTTTTT
few | 14 | NA | TRBJ2-5 | TRBV7-8 | CASSQSRLVETQYF | TGTGCCAGCAGCCAGTCTAGACTAGTAGAGACCCAGTACTTC
few | 15 | NA | TRBJ2-2 | TRBV7-9 | CASSPAGANTGELFF | TGTGCCAGCAGCCCTGCTGGGGCGAACACCGGGGAGCTGTTTTTT
NA | 14 | TRBD2 | TRBJ2-2 | TRBV12-3/TRBV12-4 | CASSLAGWTGELFF | TGTGCCAGCAGCTTAGCGGGGTGGACCGGGGAGCTGTTTTTT
NA | 16 | NA | TRBJ2-3 | TRBV7-2 | CASSFAGAISTDTQYF | TGTGCCAGCAGCTTCGCAGGGGCAATTAGCACAGATACGCAGTATTTT
few | 14 | NA | TRBJ1-2 | TRBV5-4 | CASSLAVGDYGYTF | TGTGCCAGCAGCTTGGCGGTAGGGGACTATGGCTACACCTTC
NA | 17 | TRBD1 | TRBJ2-1 | TRBV14 | CASSQENRGPSYNEQFF | TGTGCCAGCAGCCAAGAGAACAGGGGACCCTCCTACAATGAGCAGTTCTTC
many | 15 | TRBD1 | TRBJ1-5 | TRBV7-9 | CASSHGTGGNQPQHF | TGTGCCAGCAGCCACGGGACAGGGGGCAATCAGCCCCAGCATTTT
NA | 13 | NA | TRBJ2-1 | TRBV15 | CATSIRPRDEQFF | TGTGCCACCAGCATCCGACCCCGCGATGAGCAGTTCTTC
NA | 15 | NA | TRBJ2-1 | TRBV7-9 | CASSLAQGGRDEQFF | TGTGCCAGCAGCTTAGCCCAGGGGGGGCGAGATGAGCAGTTCTTC
NA | 12 | NA | TRBJ2-7 | TRBV4-1 | CASSHPSYEQYF | TGCGCCAGCAGCCACCCGAGCTACGAGCAGTACTTC
NA | 13 | NA | TRBJ1-4 | TRBV4-1 | CATLRTTNEKLFF | TGCGCCACGCTTCGGACAACTAATGAAAAACTGTTTTTT
few | 12 | NA | TRBJ1-1 | TRBV6-1 | CASRGGAPEAFF | TGTGCCAGCAGGGGGGGGGCCCCTGAAGCTTTCTTT
NA | 15 | TRBD1 | TRBJ1-4 | TRBV5-4 | CASSLTGAGNEKLFF | TGTGCCAGCAGCTTGACAGGGGCAGGGAATGAAAAACTGTTTTTT
few | 12 | NA | TRBJ1-1 | TRBV13 | CASSLQNTEAFF | TGTGCCAGCAGCTTACAGAACACTGAAGCTTTCTTT
NA | 15 | TRBD1 | TRBJ1-4 | TRBV6-6 | CASSLDRLYNEKLFF | TGTGCCAGCAGTTTGGACAGGCTGTATAATGAAAAACTGTTTTTT
NA | 12 | NA | TRBJ1-1 | TRBV7-6 | CASSSVQTEAFF | TGTGCCAGCAGTTCGGTCCAGACTGAAGCTTTCTTT
many | 15 | TRBD2 | TRBJ2-5 | TRBV7-9 | CASSFKRGGFETQYF | TGTGCCAGCAGCTTTAAACGGGGGGGTTTTGAGACCCAGTACTTC
NA | 12 | TRBD2 | TRBJ2-1 | TRBV15 | CATSLLAGEQFF | TGTGCCACCAGCCTCTTAGCGGGTGAGCAGTTCTTC
NA | 15 | NA | TRBJ1-4 | TRBV27 | CASRPRSGFGEKLFF | TGTGCCAGCAGACCTCGGTCGGGATTCGGAGAAAAACTGTTTTTT
NA | 17 | NA | TRBJ2-1 | TRBV10-3 | CAISDDRSGSSYNEQFF | TGTGCCATCAGTGACGACAGGTCGGGAAGCTCCTACAATGAGCAGTTCTTC
few | 12 | NA | TRBJ1-2 | TRBV12-3/TRBV12-4 | CASSPGGWGYTF | TGTGCCAGCAGTCCCGGGGGATGGGGCTACACCTTC
NA | 15 | TRBD2 | TRBJ2-5 | TRBV12-3/TRBV12-4 | CASSAQRGPSETQYF | TGTGCCAGCAGTGCCCAGCGGGGGCCAAGCGAGACCCAGTACTTC
many | 15 | NA | TRBJ1-1 | TRBV7-6 | CASSLAGPLNTEAFF | TGTGCCAGCAGCTTAGCTGGGCCCCTGAACACTGAAGCTTTCTTT
NA | 15 | NA | TRBJ1-4 | TRBV9 | CASSVEDLSNEKLFF | TGTGCCAGCAGCGTGGAGGATCTCTCTAATGAAAAACTGTTTTTT
NA | 14 | TRBD1 | TRBJ2-3 | TRBV7-9 | CATTDRGVPDTQYF | TGTGCCACCACCGACAGGGGAGTACCAGATACGCAGTATTTT
many | 13 | NA | TRBJ1-1 | TRBV28 | CASSLSVNTEAFF | TGTGCCAGCAGTTTGTCAGTGAACACTGAAGCTTTCTTT
many | 15 | TRBD1 | TRBJ2-1 | TRBV28 | CASSFGTGDHNEQFF | TGTGCCAGCAGTTTCGGGACAGGGGACCACAATGAGCAGTTCTTC
many | 15 | NA | TRBJ2-2 | TRBV7-2 | CASSPGVDRPGELFF | TGTGCCAGCAGCCCCGGGGTAGATAGGCCTGGGGAGCTGTTTTTT
NA | 14 | TRBD1 | TRBJ2-7 | TRBV11-2 | CASSLAGNRGEQYF | TGTGCCAGCAGCTTAGCGGGGAACAGGGGCGAGCAGTACTTC
NA | 17 | TRBD2 | TRBJ2-1 | TRBV12-3/TRBV12-4 | CASSPPWGGGPFNEQFF | TGTGCCAGCAGTCCCCCTTGGGGCGGGGGGCCCTTCAATGAGCAGTTCTTC
NA | 14 | TRBD1 | TRBJ1-5 | TRBV12-3/TRBV12-4 | CASSYGQGYQPQHF | TGTGCCAGCAGTTACGGACAGGGGTATCAGCCCCAGCATTTT
few | 16 | TRBD2 | TRBJ2-7 | TRBV7-9 | CASSPGTSGESYEQYF | TGTGCCAGCAGCCCAGGGACTAGCGGGGAATCCTACGAGCAGTACTTC
few | 14 | NA | TRBJ1-1 | TRBV4-1 | CASRIYRDEGEAFF | TGCGCCAGCAGAATATACAGGGATGAGGGTGAAGCTTTCTTT
few | 17 | NA | TRBJ2-2 | TRBV4-1 | CASSQGIMGGNTGELFF | TGCGCCAGCAGCCAAGGAATTATGGGGGGAAACACCGGGGAGCTGTTTTTT
NA | 13 | NA | TRBJ2-3 | TRBV20-1 | CSAPGTSTDTQYF | TGCAGTGCACCCGGGACTAGCACAGATACGCAGTATTTT
few | 15 | TRBD1 | TRBJ1-2 | TRBV12-3/TRBV12-4 | CASSFRDRGPYGYTF | TGTGCCAGCAGTTTCCGGGACAGGGGACCCTATGGCTACACCTTC
many | 13 | NA | TRBJ2-7 | TRBV3-1 | CASSQGLWYEQYF | TGTGCCAGCAGCCAAGGCCTCTGGTACGAGCAGTACTTC
many | 15 | NA | TRBJ2-3 | TRBV12-3/TRBV12-4 | CASSLGADSTDTQYF | TGTGCCAGCAGTTTGGGAGCGGATTCCACAGATACGCAGTATTTT
few | 17 | NA | TRBJ1-3 | TRBV7-9 | CASSFPGPIINGNTIYF | TGTGCCAGCAGCTTCCCAGGGCCAATAATCAATGGAAACACCATATATTTT